This TCR beta chain was found in a study of identical twins. TCRdb reprocessed the 5' RACE reads via MiXCR and lists one record per CDR3 protein. Of a few hundred thousand distinct CDR3 sequences detected, less than 25% appear once; the ten largest clones hold 2.5% to 3.5%. The CDR3 is made up of 14 amino acids. Trimming took 2 bases from V and 4 from J, leaving 14 bases between them. Germline assignment: CDR1 GTSNPN and CDR2 SVGIG (reference sequence). These data were likewise used in another study, on T cells expressing NK-cell markers.

Sequencing was performed on CD4+ T cells sorted from blood. This sequence originates from a woman between 18 and 30 years old in good health. This chain joins TRBV30 and TRBJ1-1, with D perhaps matching TRBD1 (5 bases). CDR3: CAWSRQPSGTEAFF. The CDR3 bases are TGTGCCTGGAGTAGACAGCCCTCGGGCACTGAAGCTTTCTTT.